This TCR beta chain originates from a study of blood T cell repertoires in COVID-19. Study details: Acute-phase and convalescent COVID-19 samples originated in the United States, Italy and Spain. Sample material is recorded as cDNA or gDNA derived from T cells, B-cell-depleted T cells, or PBMCs.

The germline V and J ends were trimmed by 5 bases and 7 bases, with 14 bases remaining between them. Germline V gives CDR1 ENHRY, CDR2 SYGVKD. There are 14 residues in the CDR3. Authors' methods: Counts of nucleated cells, estimated from reference gene primer amplification, were obtained. TCRdb keeps only in-frame clones here, not all; method: immunoSEQ multiplex PCR. The DNA was the basis for D and trimming; V, J and clone size are from that table. Of about 220,000 clones listed, more than 65% are singletons. This rearrangement joins TRBV10-3 to TRBJ2-2; D possibly corresponds to TRBD2 (6 bases). The sample was peripheral blood. The sequence derives from a woman younger than 45 who had recovered from COVID-19. The CDR3, as DNA: TGTGCCATCAGTCCAGTTGGGGGGAACGGGGAGCTGTTTTTT. Protein: CAISPVGGNGELFF.